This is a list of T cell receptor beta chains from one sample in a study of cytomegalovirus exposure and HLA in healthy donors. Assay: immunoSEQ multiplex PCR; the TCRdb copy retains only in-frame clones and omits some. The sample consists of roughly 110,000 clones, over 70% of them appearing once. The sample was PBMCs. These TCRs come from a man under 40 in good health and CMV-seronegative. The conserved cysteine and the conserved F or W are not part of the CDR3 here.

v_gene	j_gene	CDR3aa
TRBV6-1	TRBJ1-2	ASSDWGHDYGYT
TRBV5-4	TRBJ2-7	ASSRTSGRAGEQY
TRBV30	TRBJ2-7	AWNRGTSSYEQY
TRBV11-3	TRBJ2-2	ASSLETGTGELF
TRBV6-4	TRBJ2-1	ASSDTSGGANEQF
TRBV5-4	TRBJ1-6	ASSSAPAGTGNSPLH
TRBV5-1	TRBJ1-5	ASSLGPGNQPQH
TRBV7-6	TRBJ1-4	ASSSPMGLTNEKLF
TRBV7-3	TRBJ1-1	ASSDTTVQGAF
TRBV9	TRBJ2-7	ASSGRGSNYEQY
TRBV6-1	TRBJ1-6	ASRRQDNSPLH
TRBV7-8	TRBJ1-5	ASSLGRRANQPQH